This T cell receptor beta chain originates from a study of shared clonotypes between healthy human individuals. Whole-study findings and limits: Only blood was sampled; tissue repertoires likely differ. Sorted-subset sequencing was shown by rarefaction to be incomplete despite large depth.

When replicate PCRs were run on sorted subsets, they used about 200 ng DNA, tens of thousands of T cell genomes. Profiling relied on immunoSEQ multiplex PCR, and the TCRdb table lists in-frame clones only, not all of them. The sample has approximately 1.9 million clones, just under 95% seen once. In regard to this clone: The antigen remains unidentified.

The CDR3 extends over 13 amino acids. Germline loops: CDR1 MDHEN, CDR2 SYDVKM. V shed 8 bases and J shed 7 bases, with 15 bases lying between them. CD45RO-negative, CCR7-positively selected cells formed the naive CD8 fraction, excluding terminally differentiated effector memory CD45RA+ cells. Study donors comprised healthy, HIV-negative adults devoid of recent acute infection or vaccination. The source of this sequence is a man between 18 and 29 years old in good health. Some clones in this sample may be carry-over from other donors' samples. The sequencing input was naive CD8+ T cells from PBMCs. The chain uses TRBV28 and TRBJ1-5, with D perhaps matching TRBD1 (5 bases). The CDR3 region is CASSLGDLQPQHF. CDR3 nucleotides: TGTGCCAGCTCATTGGGGGATTTGCAGCCCCAGCATTTT.